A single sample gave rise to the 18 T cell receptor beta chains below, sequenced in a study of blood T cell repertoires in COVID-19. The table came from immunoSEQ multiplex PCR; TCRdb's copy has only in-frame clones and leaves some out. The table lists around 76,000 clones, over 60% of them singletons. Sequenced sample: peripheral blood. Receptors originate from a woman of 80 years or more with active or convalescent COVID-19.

CDR3 loop: CASSSMEGNQPQHF. CDR3 coding DNA: TGTGCCAGCAGCTCGATGGAGGGCAATCAGCCCCAGCATTTT. This sequence joins TRBV28 and TRBJ1-5; no definite D call. CDR1 and CDR2 (germline): MDHEN, SYDVKM. V shed 6 bases and J shed 2 bases, with 11 bases lying between them. The CDR3 consists of 14 residues.

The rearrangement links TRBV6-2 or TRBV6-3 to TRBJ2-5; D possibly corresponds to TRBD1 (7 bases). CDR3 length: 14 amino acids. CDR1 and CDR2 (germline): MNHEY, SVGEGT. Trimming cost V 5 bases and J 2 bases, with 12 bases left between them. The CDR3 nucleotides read TGTGCCAGCAGTGGAGGGGGCCTACAAGAGACCCAGTACTTC. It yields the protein CASSGGGLQETQYF.

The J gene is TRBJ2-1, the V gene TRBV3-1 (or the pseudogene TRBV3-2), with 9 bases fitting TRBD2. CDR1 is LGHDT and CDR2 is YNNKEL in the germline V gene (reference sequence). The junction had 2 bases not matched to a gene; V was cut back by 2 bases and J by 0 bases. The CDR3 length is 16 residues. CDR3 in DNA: TGTGCCAGCAGCCAACAAGCGGGGGGCTCCTACAATGAGCAGTTCTTC. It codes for CASSQQAGGSYNEQFF.

This chain's CDR3 is CASSDEGGQANEKLFF. The CDR3, as DNA: TGTGCCAGCAGCGACGAGGGGGGACAGGCTAATGAAAAACTGTTTTTT. The rearrangement uses TRBV9 and TRBJ1-4; TRBD1 matches at 8 bases. V gave up 3 bases and J gave up 3 bases; unmatched junction bases: 7. CDR1 and CDR2 (germline): SGDLS, YYNGEE. The CDR3 covers 16 residues.

CDR3 sequence: CASHPSGAEILAKNIQYF. The CDR3 bases are TGTGCCAGCCACCCCAGTGGGGCGGAGATTTTAGCCAAAAACATTCAGTACTTC. The chain employs TRBV7-8 and TRBJ2-4; a weak D match, TRBD1 (5 bases). The CDR3 covers 18 residues. Germline V gene lookup returns CDR1 SGHVS and CDR2 FQNEAQ. The ends were cut back, 8 bases at V and 0 bases at J, with 23 bases in the middle.

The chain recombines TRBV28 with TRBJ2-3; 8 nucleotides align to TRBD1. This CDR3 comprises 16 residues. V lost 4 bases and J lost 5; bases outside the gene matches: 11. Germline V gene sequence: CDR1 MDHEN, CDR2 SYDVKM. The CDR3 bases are TGTGCCAGCAGTTCCCCACGGACAGGGCTTGAAGATACGCAGTATTTT. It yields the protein CASSSPRTGLEDTQYF.

In nucleotides, the CDR3 is TGTGCCAGCAGCCGGGAGAGAGCCTATGGCTACACCTTC. This encodes CASSRERAYGYTF. V usage is TRBV27 and J usage is TRBJ1-2, with D unresolved. This CDR3 contains 13 residues. Trimming removed 6 bases from V and 4 bases from J, with 12 bases in between. Germline V gene data show CDR1 as MNHEY and CDR2 as SMNVEV (reference sequence).

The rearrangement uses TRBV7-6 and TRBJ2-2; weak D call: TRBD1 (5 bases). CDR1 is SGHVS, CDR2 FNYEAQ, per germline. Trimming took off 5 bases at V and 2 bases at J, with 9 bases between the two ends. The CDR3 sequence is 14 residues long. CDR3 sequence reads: CASSRQFNTGELFF. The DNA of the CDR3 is TGTGCCAGCAGCCGACAGTTTAACACCGGGGAGCTGTTTTTT.

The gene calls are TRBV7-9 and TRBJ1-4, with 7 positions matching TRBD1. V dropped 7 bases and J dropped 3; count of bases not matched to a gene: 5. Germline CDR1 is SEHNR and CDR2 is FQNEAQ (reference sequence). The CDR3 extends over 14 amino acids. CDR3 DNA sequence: TGTGCCAGCATCCCACAGGGGTCTAATGAAAAACTGTTTTTT. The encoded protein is CASIPQGSNEKLFF.

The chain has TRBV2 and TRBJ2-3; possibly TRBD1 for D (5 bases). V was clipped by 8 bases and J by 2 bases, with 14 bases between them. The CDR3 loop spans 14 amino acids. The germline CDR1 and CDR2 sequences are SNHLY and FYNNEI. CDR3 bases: TGTGCCAGCTTTACCTTTGGGGCCACAGATACGCAGTATTTT. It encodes CASFTFGATDTQYF.

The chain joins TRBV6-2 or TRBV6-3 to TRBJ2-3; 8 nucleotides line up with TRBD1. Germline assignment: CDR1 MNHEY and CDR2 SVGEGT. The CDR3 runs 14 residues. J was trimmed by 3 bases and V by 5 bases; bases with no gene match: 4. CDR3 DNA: TGTGCCAGCAGTACCCGACAGGGGACAGATACGCAGTATTTT. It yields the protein CASSTRQGTDTQYF.

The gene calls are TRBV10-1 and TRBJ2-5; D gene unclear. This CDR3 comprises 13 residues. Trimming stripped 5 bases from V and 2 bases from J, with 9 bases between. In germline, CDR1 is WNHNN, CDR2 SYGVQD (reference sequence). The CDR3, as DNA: TGCGCCAGCAGTTCAGGCCTTCAAGAGACCCAGTACTTC. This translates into CASSSGLQETQYF.

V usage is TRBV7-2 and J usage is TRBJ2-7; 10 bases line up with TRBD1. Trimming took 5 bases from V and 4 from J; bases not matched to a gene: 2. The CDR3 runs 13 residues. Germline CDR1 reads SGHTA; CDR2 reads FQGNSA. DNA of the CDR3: TGTGCCAGCAGCGACAGGGGGCTGTACGAGCAGTACTTC. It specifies CASSDRGLYEQYF.

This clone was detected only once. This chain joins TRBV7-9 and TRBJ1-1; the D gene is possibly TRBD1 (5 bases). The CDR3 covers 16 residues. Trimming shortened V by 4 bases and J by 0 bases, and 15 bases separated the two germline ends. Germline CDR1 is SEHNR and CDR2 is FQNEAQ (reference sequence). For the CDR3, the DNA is TGTGCCAGCAGCTCAAAGACAGTACACATGAACACTGAAGCTTTCTTT. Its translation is CASSSKTVHMNTEAFF.

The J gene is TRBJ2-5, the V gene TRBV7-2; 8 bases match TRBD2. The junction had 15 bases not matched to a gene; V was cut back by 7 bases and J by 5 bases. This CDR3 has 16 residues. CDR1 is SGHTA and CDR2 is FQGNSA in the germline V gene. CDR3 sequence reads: CASNRSPTGTRETQYF. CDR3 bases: TGTGCCAGCAACCGTTCCCCCACCGGGACTAGGGAGACCCAGTACTTC.

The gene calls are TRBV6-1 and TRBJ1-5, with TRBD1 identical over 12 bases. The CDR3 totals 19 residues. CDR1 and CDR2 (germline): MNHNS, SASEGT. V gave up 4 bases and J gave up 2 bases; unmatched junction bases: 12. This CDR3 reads CASSGPPGTGGFRNQPQHF. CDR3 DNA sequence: TGTGCCAGCAGTGGCCCCCCCGGGACAGGGGGCTTTCGCAATCAGCCCCAGCATTTT.

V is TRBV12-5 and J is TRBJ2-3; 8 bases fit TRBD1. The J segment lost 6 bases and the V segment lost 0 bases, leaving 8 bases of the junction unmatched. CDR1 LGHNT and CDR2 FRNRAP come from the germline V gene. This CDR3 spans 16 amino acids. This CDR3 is CASGLVEDRVRDTQYF. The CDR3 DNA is TGTGCTAGTGGTTTGGTAGAGGACAGGGTCAGGGATACGCAGTATTTT.

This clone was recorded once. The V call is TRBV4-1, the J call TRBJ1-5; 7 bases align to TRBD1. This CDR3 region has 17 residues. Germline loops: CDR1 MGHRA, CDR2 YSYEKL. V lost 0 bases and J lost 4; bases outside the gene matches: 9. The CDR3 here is CASSQDRAGGPNQPQHF. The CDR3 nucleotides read TGCGCCAGCAGCCAAGATAGGGCAGGGGGGCCGAATCAGCCCCAGCATTTT.